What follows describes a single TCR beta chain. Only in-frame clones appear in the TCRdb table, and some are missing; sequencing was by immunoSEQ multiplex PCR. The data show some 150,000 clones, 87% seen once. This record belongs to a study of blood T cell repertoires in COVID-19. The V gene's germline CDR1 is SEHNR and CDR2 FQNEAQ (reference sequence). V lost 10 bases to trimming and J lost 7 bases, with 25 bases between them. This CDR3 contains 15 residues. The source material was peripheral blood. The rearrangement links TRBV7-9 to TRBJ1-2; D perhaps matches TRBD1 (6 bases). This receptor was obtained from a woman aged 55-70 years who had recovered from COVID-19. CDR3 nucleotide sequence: TGTGCCAACTCAGAGTGGGCGGCAGGGGAGGGTGGCTACACCTTC. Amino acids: CANSEWAAGEGGYTF.